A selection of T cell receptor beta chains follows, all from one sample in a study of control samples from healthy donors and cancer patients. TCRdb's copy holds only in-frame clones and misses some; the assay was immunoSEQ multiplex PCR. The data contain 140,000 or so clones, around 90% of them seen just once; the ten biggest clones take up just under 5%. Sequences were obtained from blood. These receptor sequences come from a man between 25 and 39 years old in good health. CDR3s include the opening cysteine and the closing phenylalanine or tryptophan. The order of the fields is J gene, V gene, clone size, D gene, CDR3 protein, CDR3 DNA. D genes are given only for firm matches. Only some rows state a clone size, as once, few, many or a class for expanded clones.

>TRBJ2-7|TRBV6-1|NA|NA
CASTPGARGYEQYF
TGTGCCAGCACCCCCGGGGCCCGCGGCTACGAGCAGTACTTC
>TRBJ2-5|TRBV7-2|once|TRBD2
CASSLEGSSGRTQYF
TGTGCCAGCAGCTTAGAAGGGAGTAGCGGGAGAACGCAGTACTTC
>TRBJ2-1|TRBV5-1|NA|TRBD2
CASSSPSLAGINEQFF
TGCGCCAGCAGCTCTCCGAGTTTAGCGGGAATCAATGAGCAGTTCTTC
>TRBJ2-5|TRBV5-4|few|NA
CASSPGGKQETQYF
TGTGCCAGCAGCCCAGGGGGGAAACAAGAGACCCAGTACTTC
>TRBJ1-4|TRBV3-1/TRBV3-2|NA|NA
CASSQDLSLQEKLFF
TGTGCCAGCAGCCAAGATTTATCTTTACAAGAAAAACTGTTTTTT
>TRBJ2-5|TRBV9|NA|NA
CASSVQNRDGETQYF
TGTGCCAGCAGCGTACAGAACAGGGACGGGGAGACCCAGTACTTC
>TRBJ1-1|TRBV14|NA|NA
CASSQSRAAEAFF
TGTGCCAGCAGCCAGAGCCGGGCCGCTGAAGCTTTCTTT
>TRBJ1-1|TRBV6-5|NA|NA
CASSYFARANTEAFF
TGTGCCAGCAGTTACTTTGCCAGGGCCAACACTGAAGCTTTCTTT
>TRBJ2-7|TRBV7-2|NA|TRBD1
CASSLGTGARTYEQYF
TGTGCCAGCAGCTTAGGGACAGGGGCGAGAACCTACGAGCAGTACTTC
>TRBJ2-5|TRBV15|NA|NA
CATSRGQRTRQETQYF
TGTGCCACCAGCAGAGGTCAGCGGACACGCCAAGAGACCCAGTACTTC
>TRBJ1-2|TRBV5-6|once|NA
CASSLGRGSGGYTF
TGTGCCAGCAGCTTGGGCAGGGGATCCGGTGGCTACACCTTC
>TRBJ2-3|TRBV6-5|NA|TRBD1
CASSSQGQASTDTQYF
TGTGCCAGCAGTTCACAAGGACAGGCAAGCACAGATACGCAGTATTTT
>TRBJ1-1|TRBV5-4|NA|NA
CASSSDPNTEAFF
TGTGCCAGCAGCTCGGATCCGAACACTGAAGCTTTCTTT
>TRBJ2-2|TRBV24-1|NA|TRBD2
CATTAGPGELFF
TGTGCCACCACAGCGGGGCCCGGGGAGCTGTTTTTT